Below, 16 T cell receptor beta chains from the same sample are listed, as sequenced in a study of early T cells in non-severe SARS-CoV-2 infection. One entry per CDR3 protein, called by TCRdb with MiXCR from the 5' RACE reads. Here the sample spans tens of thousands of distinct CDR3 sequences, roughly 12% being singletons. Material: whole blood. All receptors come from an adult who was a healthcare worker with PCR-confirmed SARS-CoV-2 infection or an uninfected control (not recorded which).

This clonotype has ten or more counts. The CDR3 region has the DNA TGTGCCAGCAGCTCCCCGACAAGCTATGGCTACACCTTC. Translated: CASSSPTSYGYTF. This chain connects TRBV11-2 to TRBJ1-2; unclear D gene. CDR3 length: 13 residues. CDR1 is SGHAT, CDR2 FQNNGV, per germline. Between the trimmed V and J ends, which lost 4 bases and 4 bases, there was a span of 10 bases.

The CDR3 DNA reads as TGTGCCACCAAACAAATCAATTCACCCCTCCACTTT. This encodes CATKQINSPLHF. The rearrangement uses TRBV25-1 and TRBJ1-6; D gene uncertain. This CDR3 contains 12 residues. The germline gives CDR1 MGHDK, CDR2 SYGVNS. Trimming took off 10 bases at V and 7 bases at J, with 11 bases between the two ends.

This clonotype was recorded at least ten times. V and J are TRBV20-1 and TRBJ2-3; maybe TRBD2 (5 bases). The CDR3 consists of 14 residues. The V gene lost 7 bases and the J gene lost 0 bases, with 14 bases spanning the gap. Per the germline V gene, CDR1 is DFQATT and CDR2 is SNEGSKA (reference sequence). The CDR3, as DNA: TGCAGTGTGAGGTCGGACTCGAGCACAGATACGCAGTATTTT. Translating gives CSVRSDSSTDTQYF.

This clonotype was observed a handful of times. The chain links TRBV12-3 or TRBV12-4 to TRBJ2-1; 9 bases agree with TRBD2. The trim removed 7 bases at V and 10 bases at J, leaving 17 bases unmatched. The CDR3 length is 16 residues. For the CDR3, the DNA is TGTGCCAGCACCCCATTCACTCTTAGCGGGAGAGGGGAGCAGTTCTTC. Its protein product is CASTPFTLSGRGEQFF.

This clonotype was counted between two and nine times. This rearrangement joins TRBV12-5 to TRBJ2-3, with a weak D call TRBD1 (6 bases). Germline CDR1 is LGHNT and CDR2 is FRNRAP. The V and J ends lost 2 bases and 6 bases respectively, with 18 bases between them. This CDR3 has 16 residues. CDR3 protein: CASGLPLGQPEDTQYF. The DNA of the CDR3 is TGTGCTAGTGGTTTGCCCCTTGGACAGCCTGAGGATACGCAGTATTTT. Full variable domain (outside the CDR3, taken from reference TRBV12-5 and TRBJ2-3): DARVTQTPRHKVTEMGQEVTMRCQPILGHNTVFWYRQTMMQGLELLAYFRNRAPLDDSGMPKDRFSAEMPDATLATLKIQPSEPRDSAVYFCASGLPLGQPEDTQYFGPGTRLTVL.

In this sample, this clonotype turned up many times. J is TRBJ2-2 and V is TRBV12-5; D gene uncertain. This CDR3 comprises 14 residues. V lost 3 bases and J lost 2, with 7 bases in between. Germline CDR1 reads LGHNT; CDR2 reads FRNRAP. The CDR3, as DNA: TGTGCTAGTGGTTTCGGAATTAACACCGGGGAGCTGTTTTTT. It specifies CASGFGINTGELFF.

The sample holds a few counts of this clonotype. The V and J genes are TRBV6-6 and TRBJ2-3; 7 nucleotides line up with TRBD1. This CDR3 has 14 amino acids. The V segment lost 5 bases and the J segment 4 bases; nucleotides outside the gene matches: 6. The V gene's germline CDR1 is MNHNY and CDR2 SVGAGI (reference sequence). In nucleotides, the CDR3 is TGTGCCAGCAGTCGACAGGGAGTCGCAGATACGCAGTATTTT. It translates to CASSRQGVADTQYF.

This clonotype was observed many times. CDR3 protein: CSVGLAYNEQFF. CDR3 DNA: TGCAGCGTTGGGCTAGCCTACAATGAGCAGTTCTTC. V and J are TRBV29-1 and TRBJ2-1; D unresolved. CDR3 size: 12 residues. Trimming left V 4 bases short and J 2 bases short, with 6 bases between. Germline CDR1 and CDR2: SQVTM and ANQGSEA.

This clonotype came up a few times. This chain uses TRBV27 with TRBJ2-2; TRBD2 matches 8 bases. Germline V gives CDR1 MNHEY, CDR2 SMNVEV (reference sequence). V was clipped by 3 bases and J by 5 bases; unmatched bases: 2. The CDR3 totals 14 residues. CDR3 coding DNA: TGTGCCAGCAGTTTGGGCGGGAGGACCGGGGAGCTGTTTTTT. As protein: CASSLGGRTGELFF.

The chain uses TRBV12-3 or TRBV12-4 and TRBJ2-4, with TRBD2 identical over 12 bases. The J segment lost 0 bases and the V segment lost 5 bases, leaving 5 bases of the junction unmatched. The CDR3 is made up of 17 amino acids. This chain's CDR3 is CASSNGLAGLAKNIQYF. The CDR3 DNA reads TGTGCCAGCAGTAATGGACTAGCGGGACTAGCCAAAAACATTCAGTACTTC.

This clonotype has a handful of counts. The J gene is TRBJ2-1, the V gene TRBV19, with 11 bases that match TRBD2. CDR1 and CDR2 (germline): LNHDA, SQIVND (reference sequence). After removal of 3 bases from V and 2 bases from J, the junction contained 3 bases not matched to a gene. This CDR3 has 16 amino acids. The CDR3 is CASSIRLAGPYNEQFF. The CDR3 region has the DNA TGTGCCAGTAGTATTAGACTAGCGGGACCCTACAATGAGCAGTTCTTC.

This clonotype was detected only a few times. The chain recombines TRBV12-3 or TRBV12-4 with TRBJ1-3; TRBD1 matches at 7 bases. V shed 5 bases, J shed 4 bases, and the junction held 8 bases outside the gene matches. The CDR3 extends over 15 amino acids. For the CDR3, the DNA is TGTGCCAGCAGTCCCCTGACAGGGTCCGGAAACACCATATATTTT. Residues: CASSPLTGSGNTIYF.

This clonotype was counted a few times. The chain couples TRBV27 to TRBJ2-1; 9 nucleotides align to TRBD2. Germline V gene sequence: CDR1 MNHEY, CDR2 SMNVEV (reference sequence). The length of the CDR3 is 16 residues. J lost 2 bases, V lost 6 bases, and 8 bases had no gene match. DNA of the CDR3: TGTGCCAGCAGCCCAGGACTAGCGATACCCTACAATGAGCAGTTCTTC. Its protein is CASSPGLAIPYNEQFF.

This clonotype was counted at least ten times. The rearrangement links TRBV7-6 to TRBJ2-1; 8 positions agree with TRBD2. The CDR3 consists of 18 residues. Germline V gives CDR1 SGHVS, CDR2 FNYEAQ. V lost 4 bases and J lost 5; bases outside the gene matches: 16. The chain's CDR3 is CASSWPRGAGGLDNEQFF. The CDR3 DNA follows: TGTGCCAGCAGCTGGCCAAGGGGCGCGGGAGGCCTCGACAATGAGCAGTTCTTC. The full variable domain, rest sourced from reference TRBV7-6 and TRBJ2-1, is GAGVSQSPRYKVTKRGQDVALRCDPISGHVSLYWYRQALGQGPEFLTYFNYEAQQDKSGLPNDRFSAERPEGSISTLTIQRTEQRDSAMYRCASSWPRGAGGLDNEQFFGPGTRLTVL.

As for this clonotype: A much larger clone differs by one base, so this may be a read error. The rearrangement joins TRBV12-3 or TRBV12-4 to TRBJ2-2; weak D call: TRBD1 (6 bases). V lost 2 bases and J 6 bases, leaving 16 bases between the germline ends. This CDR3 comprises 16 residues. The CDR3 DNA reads TGTGCCAGCAGTTTACTGGGGGCCATTCCGGCCGGGGAGCTGTTTTTT. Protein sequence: CASSLLGAIPAGELFF.

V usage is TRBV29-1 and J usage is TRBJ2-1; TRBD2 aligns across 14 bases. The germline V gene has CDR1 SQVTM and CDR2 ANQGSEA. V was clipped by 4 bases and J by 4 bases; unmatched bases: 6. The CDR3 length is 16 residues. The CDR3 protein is CSVGGLAGALYNEQFF. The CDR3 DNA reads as TGCAGCGTTGGGGGACTAGCGGGAGCTTTATACAATGAGCAGTTCTTC.